Each of the 7 T cell receptor beta chains below was sequenced from the same sample in a study of shared clonotypes between healthy human individuals. Repertoires were generated with immunoSEQ multiplex PCR, while TCRdb's copy carries only in-frame clones and drops some. The sample has a few million clones; just over 90% are singletons. Sequenced sample: naive CD4+ T cells from PBMCs. Subset meaning: CD45RA+ positively selected. The receptors come from a man between 18 and 29 years old in good health. Some clones in this sample may be carry-over from other donors' samples.

The chain joins TRBV5-6 to TRBJ2-3; D ambiguous. The CDR3 contains 12 residues. Germline V lookup: CDR1 SGHDT, CDR2 YYEEEE. The germline V and J ends were trimmed by 2 bases and 2 bases, with 3 bases remaining between them. The chain's CDR3 is CASSFFTDTQYF. In nucleotides, the CDR3 is TGTGCCAGCAGCTTTTTCACAGATACGCAGTATTTT.

CDR3 protein: CASTKNLAGGIHNEQFF. The CDR3 nucleotides read TGTGCCAGCACCAAGAACCTAGCGGGAGGGATACACAATGAGCAGTTCTTC. This rearrangement joins TRBV27 to TRBJ2-1, with 12 nucleotides matching TRBD2. Germline assignment: CDR1 MNHEY and CDR2 SMNVEV (reference sequence). V trimming: 7 bases; J trimming: 5 bases; junction bases outside the gene matches: 12. There are 17 residues in the CDR3.

This rearrangement joins TRBV7-2 to TRBJ2-7, with TRBD1 matching over 7 bases. The CDR3 spans 13 residues. Germline CDR1 and CDR2: SGHTA and FQGNSA. V dropped 5 bases and J dropped 9; count of bases not matched to a gene: 10. The CDR3 loop reads CASSLDWDSAQYF. CDR3 nucleotide sequence: TGTGCCAGCAGCCTCGACTGGGACAGCGCGCAGTACTTC.

This clone showed up just once. V usage is TRBV6-1 and J usage is TRBJ2-7; no firm D call. The CDR3 length is 15 residues. Germline V lookup: CDR1 MNHNS, CDR2 SASEGT. Deletions cut 3 bases from V and 1 base from J, with 13 bases between. The CDR3 sequence: CASSEVLVTSYEQYF. In nucleotides, the CDR3 is TGTGCCAGCAGTGAGGTCCTGGTCACTTCCTACGAGCAGTACTTC.

Written as DNA, the CDR3 is TGTGCCTGGAGTCCCACAACTAACTATGGCTACACCTTC. Its translation is CAWSPTTNYGYTF. This sequence joins TRBV30 and TRBJ1-2; no firm D call. The CDR3 loop spans 13 amino acids. The germline V gene encodes CDR1 GTSNPN and CDR2 SVGIG (reference sequence). Trimming shortened V by 2 bases and J by 0 bases, and 7 bases separated the two germline ends.

The sample holds a few counts of this clone. Additional DNA sequences in this sample encode the identical CDR3. The gene calls are TRBV28 and TRBJ1-5; no clear D. With 3 bases removed from V and 6 bases from J, the gap between germline ends came to 3 bases. The CDR3 contains 11 residues. Per germline, CDR1 MDHEN and CDR2 SYDVKM. CDR3 region: CASSFSQPQHF. In DNA form, the CDR3 reads TGTGCCAGCAGTTTTAGTCAGCCCCAGCATTTT.

This clone was counted a single time. V usage is TRBV6-1 and J usage is TRBJ2-1, with D hard to call. The CDR3 loop spans 12 amino acids. Looked up from germline, CDR1 is MNHNS and CDR2 is SASEGT. V dropped 8 bases and J dropped 8 bases, with 13 bases sitting between them. CDR3 nucleotide sequence: TGTGCCAGCGACATCACACTCGATGAGCAGTTCTTC. Translation: CASDITLDEQFF.